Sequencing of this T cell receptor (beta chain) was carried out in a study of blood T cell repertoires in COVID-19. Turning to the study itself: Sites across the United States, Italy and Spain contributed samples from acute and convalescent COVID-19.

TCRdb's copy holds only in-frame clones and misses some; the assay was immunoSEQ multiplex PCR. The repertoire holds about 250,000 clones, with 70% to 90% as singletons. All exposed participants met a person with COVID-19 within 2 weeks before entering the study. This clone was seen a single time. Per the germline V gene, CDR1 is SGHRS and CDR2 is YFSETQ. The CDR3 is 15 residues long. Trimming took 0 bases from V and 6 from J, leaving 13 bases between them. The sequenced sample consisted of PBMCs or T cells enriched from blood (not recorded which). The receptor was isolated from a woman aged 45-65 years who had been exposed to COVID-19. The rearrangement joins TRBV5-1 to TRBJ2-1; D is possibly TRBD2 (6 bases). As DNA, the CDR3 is TGCGCCAGCAGCTTGGGGGCGGGGAGTAGCAATGAGCAGTTCTTC. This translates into CASSLGAGSSNEQFF.